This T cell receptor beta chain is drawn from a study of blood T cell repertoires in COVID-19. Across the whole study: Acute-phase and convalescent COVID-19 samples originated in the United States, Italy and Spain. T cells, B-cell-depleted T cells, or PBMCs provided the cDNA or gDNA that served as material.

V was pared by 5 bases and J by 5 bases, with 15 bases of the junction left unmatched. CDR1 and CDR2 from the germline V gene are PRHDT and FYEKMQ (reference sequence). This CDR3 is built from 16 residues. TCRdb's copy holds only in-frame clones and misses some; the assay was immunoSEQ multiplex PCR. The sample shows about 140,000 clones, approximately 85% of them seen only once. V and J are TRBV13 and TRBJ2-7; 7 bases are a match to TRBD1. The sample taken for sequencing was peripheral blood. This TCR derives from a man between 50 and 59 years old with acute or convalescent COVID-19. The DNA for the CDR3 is TGTGCCAGCAGCACGGTACAGGGGTTAACTAAGGACGAGCAGTACTTC. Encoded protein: CASSTVQGLTKDEQYF.